These 20 T cell receptor beta chains were sequenced from one sample in a study of blood T cell repertoires in COVID-19 (dated by TCRdb to 2018 to 2020). The library was prepared using the immunoSEQ multiplex PCR assay. The immuneACCESS repertoire file appears here via TCRdb, limited to in-frame rearrangements. These files lack a portion of the clones; in checked studies, under half of the deficit traces to unresolved V genes, and the cause of the others is not known. The sample has approximately 100,000 clones on record, approximately 90% of them singletons. The top ten constitute 3% to 3.5% of the sample. Sequenced: peripheral blood. The receptor source for this set is a man aged 50 to 59 in a cohort sampled during active COVID-19.

Notes on this clone: Other DNA sequences from this sample encode an identical CDR3 as well. The J gene is TRBJ1-2, the V gene TRBV9; D might be TRBD1 (5 bases). This CDR3 contains 14 residues. The germline V and J ends were trimmed by 3 bases and 5 bases, with 14 bases remaining between them. From germline, CDR1 is SGDLS and CDR2 YYNGEE. The CDR3 DNA is TGTGCCAGCAGCGGCGGGACGGCCGGATATGGCTACACCTTC. It encodes CASSGGTAGYGYTF.

Turning to this clone: Other DNA sequences in the sample encode the same CDR3. The chain joins TRBV6-1 to TRBJ2-1; maybe TRBD1 (5 bases). From germline, CDR1 is MNHNS and CDR2 SASEGT. This CDR3 is built from 15 residues. Deletions cut 1 base from V and 0 bases from J, with 7 bases between. CDR3 in amino acids: CASSEDRSSYNEQFF. The CDR3 region has the DNA TGTGCCAGCAGTGAAGACAGGAGCTCCTACAATGAGCAGTTCTTC.

In this sample, this clone turned up once. The chain has TRBV19 and TRBJ1-1; 8 nucleotides agree with TRBD1. V lost 5 bases and J lost 1; bases outside the gene matches: 6. The CDR3 has 15 residues. Germline values: CDR1 LNHDA, CDR2 SQIVND (reference sequence). The CDR3 region has the DNA TGTGCCAGTAGTGTCGGTGGGACAGGGAACACTGAAGCTTTCTTT. Amino acids: CASSVGGTGNTEAFF. Using reference TRBV19 and TRBJ1-1 for the parts outside the CDR3, the full variable domain is DGGITQSPKYLFRKEGQNVTLSCEQNLNHDAMYWYRQDPGQGLRLIYYSQIVNDFQKGDIAEGYSVSREKKESFPLTVTSAQKNPTAFYLCASSVGGTGNTEAFFGQGTRLTVV.

V is TRBV11-1 and J is TRBJ2-3; D not resolved. V was cut by 6 bases and J by 6 bases, with 7 bases left in between. The CDR3 runs to 11 residues. Per the germline V gene, CDR1 is SGHAT and CDR2 is FQDESV (reference sequence). The DNA for the CDR3 is TGTGCCAGCAGATTCGAGGATACGCAGTATTTT. It specifies CASRFEDTQYF.

This chain connects TRBV5-1 to TRBJ1-3; a possible D gene is TRBD1 (6 bases). V lost 0 bases to trimming and J lost 3 bases, with 13 bases between them. The germline V gene encodes CDR1 SGHRS and CDR2 YFSETQ. This CDR3 is built from 16 residues. CDR3: CASSLVGGSYGNTIYF. The CDR3 nucleotides are TGCGCCAGCAGCTTGGTTGGGGGCTCTTATGGAAACACCATATATTTT.

The chain has TRBV6-1 and TRBJ2-7; 7 bases fit TRBD2. J lost 7 bases, V lost 3 bases, and 6 bases had no gene match. Per the germline V gene, CDR1 is MNHNS and CDR2 is SASEGT. The CDR3 contains 13 residues. The chain's CDR3 is CASSEPQRGEQYV. Written as DNA, the CDR3 is TGTGCCAGCAGTGAGCCCCAGCGGGGAGAGCAGTACGTC.

The CDR3 region has the DNA TGTGCCAGCAGTGAGAGGGCCCCCAACTATGGCTACACCTTC. It encodes CASSERAPNYGYTF. The V and J genes are TRBV6-1 and TRBJ1-2, with D uncertain. CDR1 and CDR2 (germline): MNHNS, SASEGT. CDR3 length: 14 amino acids. V was cut by 3 bases and J by 2 bases, with 10 bases left in between.

The chain couples TRBV4-2 to TRBJ2-3; TRBD1 might be the D (6 bases). V was clipped by 3 bases and J by 2 bases, with 18 bases between them. This CDR3 spans 17 amino acids. Germline CDR1 reads LGHNA; CDR2 reads YNFKEQ. The CDR3 loop is CASSQYYRAGTTDTQYF. In nucleotides, the CDR3 is TGTGCCAGCAGCCAGTACTACAGGGCCGGGACCACAGATACGCAGTATTTT.

The chain uses TRBV5-4 and TRBJ2-2; a possible D gene is TRBD2 (5 bases). Germline V gene data show CDR1 as SGHNT and CDR2 as YYREEE (reference sequence). The V and J ends lost 0 bases and 4 bases respectively, with 13 bases between them. The CDR3 contains 16 residues. The CDR3 sequence: CASSLGGRESTGELFF. CDR3 coding DNA: TGTGCCAGCAGCTTGGGTGGGAGAGAGAGCACCGGGGAGCTGTTTTTT.

The V call is TRBV2, the J call TRBJ2-5; 9 bases map to TRBD1. This CDR3 has 14 residues. In germline, CDR1 is SNHLY, CDR2 FYNNEI. J lost 2 bases, V lost 4 bases, and 2 bases had no gene match. The CDR3 reads CASSGQGVQETQYF. Here the CDR3 DNA reads TGTGCCAGCAGTGGACAGGGGGTACAAGAGACCCAGTACTTC.

The chain recombines TRBV5-6 with TRBJ2-3, with 10 bases that match TRBD1. The CDR3 loop spans 14 amino acids. Germline V gives CDR1 SGHDT, CDR2 YYEEEE. V dropped 2 bases and J dropped 5; count of bases not matched to a gene: 2. The CDR3 reads CASSFGTGEDTQYF. The CDR3, as DNA: TGTGCCAGCAGCTTCGGGACAGGGGAAGATACGCAGTATTTT.

This chain uses TRBV9 with TRBJ2-3; 11 bases are a match to TRBD2. The CDR3 is made up of 19 amino acids. Per the germline V gene, CDR1 is SGDLS and CDR2 is YYNGEE. The ends lost 3 bases at V and 2 bases at J; junction bases unmatched: 14. This chain's CDR3 is CASSGPRGGSGGVTDTQYF. In nucleotides, the CDR3 is TGTGCCAGCAGCGGCCCGCGTGGGGGTAGCGGGGGGGTCACAGATACGCAGTATTTT.

The rearrangement joins TRBV7-9 to TRBJ2-7; no definite D call. This CDR3 region has 15 residues. The ends were cut back, 4 bases at V and 3 bases at J, with 16 bases in the middle. CDR1 SEHNR and CDR2 FQNEAQ come from the germline V gene (reference sequence). CDR3 bases: TGTGCCAGCAGCTCCCCCCTCGGCCACTACTACGAGCAGTACTTC. It specifies CASSSPLGHYYEQYF.

The V gene is TRBV6-1, the J gene TRBJ1-2; TRBD1 might be the D (6 bases). Between the trimmed V and J ends, which lost 1 base and 8 bases, there was a span of 17 bases. This CDR3 is 15 amino acids long. Germline lookup yields CDR1 MNHNS and CDR2 SASEGT. CDR3 in amino acids: CASSEETGAISGYTF. As DNA, the CDR3 is TGTGCCAGCAGTGAAGAGACAGGCGCGATCTCGGGCTACACCTTC.

The V and J genes are TRBV28 and TRBJ1-4; 8 bases line up with TRBD1. CDR3 size: 13 residues. V dropped 7 bases and J dropped 7; count of bases not matched to a gene: 5. Germline V gene sequence: CDR1 MDHEN, CDR2 SYDVKM. CDR3 nucleotide sequence: TGTGCCAGCACAAAGACAGGGGTTGAAAAACTGTTTTTT. It yields the protein CASTKTGVEKLFF.

The V and J genes are TRBV18 and TRBJ1-2, with D possibly TRBD1 on 6 matching bases. Germline CDR1 is KGHSH and CDR2 is LQKENI. This CDR3 is built from 15 residues. Deletions cut 1 base from V and 6 bases from J, with 15 bases between. The CDR3 reads CASSPLAEGGDGYTF. CDR3 in DNA: TGTGCCAGCTCACCACTCGCAGAGGGGGGGGATGGCTACACCTTC. Filled out from reference TRBV18 and TRBJ1-2, the complete variable domain reads NAGVMQNPRHLVRRRGQEARLRCSPMKGHSHVYWYRQLPEEGLKFMVYLQKENIIDESGMPKERFSAEFPKEGPSILRIQQVVRGDSAAYFCASSPLAEGGDGYTFGSGTRLTVV.

This clone has just one count. V and J are TRBV2 and TRBJ2-5; 8 positions match TRBD1. V shed 8 bases and J 5 bases; nucleotides not matched to a gene: 16. The CDR3 is made up of 16 amino acids. Germline V lookup: CDR1 SNHLY, CDR2 FYNNEI. CDR3 in amino acids: CASGGPSRGREETQYF. As DNA, the CDR3 is TGTGCCAGCGGTGGGCCGAGCAGGGGGCGCGAGGAGACCCAGTACTTC.

V and J are TRBV2 and TRBJ1-1; 7 positions agree with TRBD1. The CDR3 runs to 14 residues. The J segment lost 4 bases and the V segment lost 6 bases, leaving 8 bases of the junction unmatched. Germline loops: CDR1 SNHLY, CDR2 FYNNEI. CDR3 in DNA: TGTGCCAGCAGGGGACAGTCCGGGGGCACTGAAGCTTTCTTT. The encoded protein is CASRGQSGGTEAFF.

V gene TRBV4-1 combines with J gene TRBJ1-5, with D tentatively TRBD1 (6 bases). The length of the CDR3 is 15 residues. Germline V lookup: CDR1 MGHRA, CDR2 YSYEKL. Trimming stripped 3 bases from V and 0 bases from J, with 9 bases between. The CDR3 sequence: CASSHTQGSNQPQHF. Here the CDR3 DNA reads TGCGCCAGCAGCCATACACAGGGTAGCAATCAGCCCCAGCATTTT.

This chain uses TRBV27 with TRBJ1-5, with TRBD1 identical over 9 bases. V lost 5 bases and J lost 0; bases outside the gene matches: 8. The CDR3 extends over 17 amino acids. The V gene's germline CDR1 is MNHEY and CDR2 SMNVEV (reference sequence). CDR3 protein: CASSLYRGRDSNQPQHF. DNA for the CDR3: TGTGCCAGCAGTCTATACAGGGGGCGGGATAGCAATCAGCCCCAGCATTTT.